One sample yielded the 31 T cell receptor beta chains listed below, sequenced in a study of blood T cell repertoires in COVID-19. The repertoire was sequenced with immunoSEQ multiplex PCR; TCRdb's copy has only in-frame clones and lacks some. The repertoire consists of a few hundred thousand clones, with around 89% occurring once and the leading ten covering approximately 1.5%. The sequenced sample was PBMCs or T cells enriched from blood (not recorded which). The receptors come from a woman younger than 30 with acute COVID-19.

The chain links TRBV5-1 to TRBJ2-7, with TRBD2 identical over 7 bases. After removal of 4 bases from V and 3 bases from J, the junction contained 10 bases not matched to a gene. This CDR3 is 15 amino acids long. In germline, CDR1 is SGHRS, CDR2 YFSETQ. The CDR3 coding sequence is TGCGCCAGCAGCGCCGGGGCTAGCGGTGTCTACGAGCAGTACTTC. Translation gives CASSAGASGVYEQYF.

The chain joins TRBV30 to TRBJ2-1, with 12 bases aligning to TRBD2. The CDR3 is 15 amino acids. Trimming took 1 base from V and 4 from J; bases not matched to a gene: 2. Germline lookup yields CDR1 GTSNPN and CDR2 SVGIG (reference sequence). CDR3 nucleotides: TGTGCCTGGAGTGCCCTAGCGGGGGGGTACAATGAGCAGTTCTTC. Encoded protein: CAWSALAGGYNEQFF.

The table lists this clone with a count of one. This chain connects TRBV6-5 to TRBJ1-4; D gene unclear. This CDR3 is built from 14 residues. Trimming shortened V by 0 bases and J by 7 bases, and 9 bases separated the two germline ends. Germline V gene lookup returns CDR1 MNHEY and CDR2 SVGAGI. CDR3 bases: TGTGCCAGCAGTTACTCGAGGGCAGGTGAAAAACTGTTTTTT. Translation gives CASSYSRAGEKLFF.

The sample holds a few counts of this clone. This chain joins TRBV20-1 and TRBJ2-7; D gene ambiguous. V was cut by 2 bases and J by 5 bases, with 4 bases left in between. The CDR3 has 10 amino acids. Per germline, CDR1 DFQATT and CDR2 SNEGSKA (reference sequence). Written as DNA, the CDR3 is TGCAGTGCTAGACAGGACGAGCAGTACTTC. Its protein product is CSARQDEQYF.

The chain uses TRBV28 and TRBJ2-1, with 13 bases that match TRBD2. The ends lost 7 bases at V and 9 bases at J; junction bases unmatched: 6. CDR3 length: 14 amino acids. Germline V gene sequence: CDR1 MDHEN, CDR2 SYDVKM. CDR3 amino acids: CASKTSGRDIEQFF. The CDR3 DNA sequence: TGTGCCAGCAAAACTAGCGGGAGGGACATTGAGCAGTTCTTC.

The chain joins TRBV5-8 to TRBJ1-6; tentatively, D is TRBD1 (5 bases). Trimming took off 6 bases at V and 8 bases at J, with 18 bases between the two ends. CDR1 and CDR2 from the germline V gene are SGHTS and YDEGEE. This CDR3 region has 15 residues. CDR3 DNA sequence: TGTGCCAGCACCCGGGGGACGAGGCCGGATTCACCCCTCCACTTT. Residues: CASTRGTRPDSPLHF.

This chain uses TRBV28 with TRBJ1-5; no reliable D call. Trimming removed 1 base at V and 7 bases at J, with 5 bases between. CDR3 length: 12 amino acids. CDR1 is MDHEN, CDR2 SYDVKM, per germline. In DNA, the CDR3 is TGTGCCAGCAGTTTATCCCGGCAGCCCCAGCATTTT. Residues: CASSLSRQPQHF.

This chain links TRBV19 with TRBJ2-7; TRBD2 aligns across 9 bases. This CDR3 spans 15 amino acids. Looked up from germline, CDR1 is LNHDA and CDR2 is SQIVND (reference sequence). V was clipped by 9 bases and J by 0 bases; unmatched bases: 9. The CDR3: CASASTSGNSYEQYF. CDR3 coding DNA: TGTGCCAGCGCCTCGACTAGCGGTAACTCCTACGAGCAGTACTTC.

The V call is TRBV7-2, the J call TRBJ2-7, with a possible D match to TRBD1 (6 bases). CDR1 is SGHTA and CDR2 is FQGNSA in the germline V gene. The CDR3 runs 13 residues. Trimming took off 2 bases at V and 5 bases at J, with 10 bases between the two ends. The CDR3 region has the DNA TGTGCCAGCAGCTTACGGACAGAGGACGAGCAGTACTTC. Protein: CASSLRTEDEQYF.

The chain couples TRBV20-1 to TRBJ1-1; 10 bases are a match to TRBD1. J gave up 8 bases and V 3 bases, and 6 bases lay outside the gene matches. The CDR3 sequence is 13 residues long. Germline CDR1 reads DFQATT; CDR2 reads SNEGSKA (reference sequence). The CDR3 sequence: CSASRTGGWEAFF. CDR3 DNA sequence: TGCAGTGCTAGTAGGACAGGGGGGTGGGAAGCTTTCTTT.

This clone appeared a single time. The CDR3 nucleotides are TGTGCCATCAGGGACAGAACAATATCCTACGAGCAGTACTTC. It is translated as CAIRDRTISYEQYF. This chain uses TRBV10-3 with TRBJ2-7, with D perhaps TRBD1 (6 bases). The CDR3 has 14 residues. Germline values: CDR1 ENHRY, CDR2 SYGVKD. The V and J ends lost 6 bases and 1 base respectively, with 13 bases between them.

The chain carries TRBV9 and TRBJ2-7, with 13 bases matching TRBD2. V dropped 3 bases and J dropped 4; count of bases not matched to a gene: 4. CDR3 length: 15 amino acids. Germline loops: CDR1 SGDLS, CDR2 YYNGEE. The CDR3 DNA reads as TGTGCCAGCAGCGCCGGGACTAGCGGGATTTACGAGCAGTACTTC. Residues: CASSAGTSGIYEQYF. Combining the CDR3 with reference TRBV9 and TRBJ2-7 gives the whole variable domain DSGVTQTPKHLITATGQRVTLRCSPRSGDLSVYWYQQSLDQGLQFLIQYYNGEERAKGNILERFSAQQFPDLHSELNLSSLELGDSALYFCASSAGTSGIYEQYFGPGTRLTVT.

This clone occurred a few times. The DNA of the CDR3 is TGTGCCAGCAGCCAAGCGATATCAAGACAGGGGCTAAATGAAAAACTGTTTTTT. It encodes CASSQAISRQGLNEKLFF. This chain uses TRBV4-2 with TRBJ1-4, with 8 bases that match TRBD1. The junction had 12 bases not matched to a gene; V was cut back by 1 base and J by 5 bases. The CDR3 contains 18 residues. Germline V lookup: CDR1 LGHNA, CDR2 YNFKEQ.

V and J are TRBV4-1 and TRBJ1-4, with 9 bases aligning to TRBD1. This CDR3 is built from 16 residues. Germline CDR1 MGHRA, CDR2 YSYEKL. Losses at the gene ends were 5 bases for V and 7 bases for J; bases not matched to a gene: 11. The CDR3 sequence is CASSTSRQGVGEKLFF. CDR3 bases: TGCGCCAGCAGCACCTCCCGACAGGGGGTGGGTGAAAAACTGTTTTTT.

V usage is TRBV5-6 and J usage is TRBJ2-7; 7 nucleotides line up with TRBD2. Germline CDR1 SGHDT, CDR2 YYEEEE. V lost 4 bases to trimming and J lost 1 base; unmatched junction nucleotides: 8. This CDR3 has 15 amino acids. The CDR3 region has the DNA TGTGCCAGCAGCGCCGGTGGACTAGTTTCCTACGAGCAGTACTTC. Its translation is CASSAGGLVSYEQYF.

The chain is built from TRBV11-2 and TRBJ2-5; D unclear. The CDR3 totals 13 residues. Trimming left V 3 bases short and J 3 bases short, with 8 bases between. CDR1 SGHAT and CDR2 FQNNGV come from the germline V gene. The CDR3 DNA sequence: TGTGCCAGCAGCTTTAGATATAAAGAGACCCAGTACTTC. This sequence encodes CASSFRYKETQYF.

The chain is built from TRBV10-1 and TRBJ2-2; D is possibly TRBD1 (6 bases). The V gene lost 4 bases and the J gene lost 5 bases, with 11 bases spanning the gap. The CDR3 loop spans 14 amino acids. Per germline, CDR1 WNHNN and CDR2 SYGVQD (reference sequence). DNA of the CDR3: TGCGCCAGCAGTGTCCTCCAGGGGACCGGGGAGCTGTTTTTT. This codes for CASSVLQGTGELFF.

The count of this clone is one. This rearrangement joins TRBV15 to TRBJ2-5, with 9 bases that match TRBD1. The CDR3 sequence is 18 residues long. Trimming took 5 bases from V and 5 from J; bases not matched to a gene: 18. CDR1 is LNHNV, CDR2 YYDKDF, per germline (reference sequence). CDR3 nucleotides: TGTGCCACCAGCTTTCGAACGCAGGACAGGGGAATTGGGGAGACCCAGTACTTC. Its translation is CATSFRTQDRGIGETQYF.

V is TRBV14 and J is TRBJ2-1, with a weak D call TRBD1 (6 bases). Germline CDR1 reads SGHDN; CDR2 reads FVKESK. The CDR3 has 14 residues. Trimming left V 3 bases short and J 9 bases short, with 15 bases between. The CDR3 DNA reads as TGTGCCAGCAGCCAGCCAGCGGAAGGGGGTGAGCAGTTCTTC. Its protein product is CASSQPAEGGEQFF.

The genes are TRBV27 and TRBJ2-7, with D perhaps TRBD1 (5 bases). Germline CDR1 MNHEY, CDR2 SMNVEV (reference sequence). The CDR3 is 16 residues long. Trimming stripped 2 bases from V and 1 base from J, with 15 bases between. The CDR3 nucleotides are TGTGCCAGCAGTTTAAAAGGGGCCAGTGGGTCCTACGAGCAGTACTTC. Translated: CASSLKGASGSYEQYF.

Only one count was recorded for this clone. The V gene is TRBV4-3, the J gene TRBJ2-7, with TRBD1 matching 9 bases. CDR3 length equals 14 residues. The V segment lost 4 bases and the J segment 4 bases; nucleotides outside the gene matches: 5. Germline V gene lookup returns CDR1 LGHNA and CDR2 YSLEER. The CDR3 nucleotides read TGCGCCAGCAGCCCCGGGACAGGGTGGTACGAGCAGTACTTC. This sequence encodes CASSPGTGWYEQYF.

CDR3 nucleotide sequence: TGTGCCAGCAGCCCGAGGACAGGGGGGCGTTCCGGGGAGCTGTTTTTT. Its translation: CASSPRTGGRSGELFF. V gene TRBV9 combines with J gene TRBJ2-2; 10 positions match TRBD1. Trimming removed 4 bases from V and 6 bases from J; junction bases left unmatched: 9. The CDR3 length is 16 residues. The germline V gene has CDR1 SGDLS and CDR2 YYNGEE.

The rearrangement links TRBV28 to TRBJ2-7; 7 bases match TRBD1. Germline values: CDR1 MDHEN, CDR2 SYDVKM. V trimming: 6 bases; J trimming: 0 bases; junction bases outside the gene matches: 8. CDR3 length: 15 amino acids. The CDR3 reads CASSRPGQSSYEQYF. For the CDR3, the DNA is TGTGCCAGCAGCCGCCCGGGACAGTCCTCCTACGAGCAGTACTTC. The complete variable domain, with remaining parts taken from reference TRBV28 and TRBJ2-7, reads DVKVTQSSRYLVKRTGEKVFLECVQDMDHENMFWYRQDPGLGLRLIYFSYDVKMKEKGDIPEGYSVSREKKERFSLILESASTNQTSMYLCASSRPGQSSYEQYFGPGTRLTVT.

The CDR3 protein is CASSVRPASGSIADTQYF. The CDR3 nucleotides read TGTGCCAGCAGTGTACGTCCCGCTAGCGGGAGTATAGCAGATACGCAGTATTTT. The chain employs TRBV27 and TRBJ2-3, with TRBD2 matching over 10 bases. Per the germline V gene, CDR1 is MNHEY and CDR2 is SMNVEV (reference sequence). J gave up 4 bases and V 5 bases, and 15 bases lay outside the gene matches. The CDR3 spans 18 residues.

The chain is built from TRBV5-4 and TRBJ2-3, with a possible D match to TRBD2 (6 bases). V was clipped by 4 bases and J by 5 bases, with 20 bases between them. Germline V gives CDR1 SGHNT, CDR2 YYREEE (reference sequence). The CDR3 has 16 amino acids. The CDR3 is CASSLYGSGGEDTQYF. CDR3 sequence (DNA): TGTGCCAGCAGCCTGTATGGGAGCGGAGGGGAAGATACGCAGTATTTT.

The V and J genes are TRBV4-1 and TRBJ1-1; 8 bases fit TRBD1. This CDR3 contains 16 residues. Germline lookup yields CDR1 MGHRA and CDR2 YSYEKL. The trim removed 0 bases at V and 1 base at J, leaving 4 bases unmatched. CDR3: CASSQDGGQANTEAFF. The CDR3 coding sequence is TGCGCCAGCAGCCAAGATGGGGGACAGGCGAACACTGAAGCTTTCTTT.

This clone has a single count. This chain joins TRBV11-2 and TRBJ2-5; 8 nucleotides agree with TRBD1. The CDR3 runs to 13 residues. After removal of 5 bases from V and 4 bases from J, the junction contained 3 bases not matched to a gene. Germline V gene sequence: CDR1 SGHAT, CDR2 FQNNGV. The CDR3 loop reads CASSQDRGETQYF. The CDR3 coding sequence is TGTGCCAGCAGCCAAGACAGGGGAGAGACCCAGTACTTC. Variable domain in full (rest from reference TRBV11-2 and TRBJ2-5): EAGVAQSPRYKIIEKRQSVAFWCNPISGHATLYWYQQILGQGPKLLIQFQNNGVVDDSQLPKDRFSAERLKGVDSTLKIQPAKLEDSAVYLCASSQDRGETQYFGPGTRLLVL.

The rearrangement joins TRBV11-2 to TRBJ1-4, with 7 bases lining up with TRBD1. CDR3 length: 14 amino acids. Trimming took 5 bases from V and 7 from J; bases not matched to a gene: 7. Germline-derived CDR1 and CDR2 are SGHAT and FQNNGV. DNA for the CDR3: TGTGCCAGCAGCCACAACAGGGGAGGTGAAAAACTGTTTTTT. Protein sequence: CASSHNRGGEKLFF.

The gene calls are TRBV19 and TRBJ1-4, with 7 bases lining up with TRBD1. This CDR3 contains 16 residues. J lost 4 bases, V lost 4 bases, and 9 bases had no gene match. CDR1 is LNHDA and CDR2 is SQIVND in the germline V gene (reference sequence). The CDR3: CASSTSWTGVNEKLFF. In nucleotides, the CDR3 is TGTGCCAGTAGTACTAGTTGGACAGGAGTTAATGAAAAACTGTTTTTT.

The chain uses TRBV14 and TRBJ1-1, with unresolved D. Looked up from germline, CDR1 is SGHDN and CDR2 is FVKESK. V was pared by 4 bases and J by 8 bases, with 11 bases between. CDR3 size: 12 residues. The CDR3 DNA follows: TGTGCCAGCAGCCCCGGGCCGGGAGAAGCTTTCTTT. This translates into CASSPGPGEAFF.

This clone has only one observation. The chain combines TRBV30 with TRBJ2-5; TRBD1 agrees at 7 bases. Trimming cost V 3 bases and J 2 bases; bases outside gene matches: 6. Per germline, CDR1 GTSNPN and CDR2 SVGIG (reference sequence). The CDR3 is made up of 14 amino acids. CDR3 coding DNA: TGTGCCTGGAGAAGGGGGCCGGGGCAAGAGACCCAGTACTTC. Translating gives CAWRRGPGQETQYF.